This T cell receptor (beta chain) was identified in a study of preoperative IRX-2 immunotherapy in early breast cancer (dated by TCRdb to between 2018 and 2021). This clone was detected a few times. It lacks a known antigen. Per-base qualities were not stored, and no clone one base away is much larger. The meaning of the sample's treatment or condition label: preoperative locoregional IRX-2 cytokine immunotherapy. The samples were obtained from a phase Ib study that tested preoperative, locoregional IRX-2 cytokine immunotherapy meant to prime immune responses. Donors were patients with early-stage breast cancer who received IRX-2 before surgery. Libraries were built with the immunoSEQ multiplex PCR assay. Not all clones reach the TCRdb copy of this immuneACCESS table, which keeps in-frame sequences only. Checked studies attribute under half of the gap to unresolved V genes and leave the rest unexplained. Counted in this sample were fewer than 40,000 clones; 90% to 95% of them appeared once. The ten largest clones take up roughly 6.5% of the sample.

The V end loses 1 base and the J end loses 5 bases, and a stretch of 9 bases separates them. CDR1 and CDR2 are drawn from the germline V gene (reference sequence): MNHNY, SVGAGI. From cysteine to phenylalanine, the CDR3 is 15 amino acids long. Just CDR3 DNA is preserved here, 45 bases in frame from base 1. The sequence links TRBV6-6 to TRBJ1-6, and TRBD1 may be the D gene, going by 5 matching bases. Specimen collection occurred from a patient treated with IRX-2 immunotherapy. The TCR was taken from a human donor with breast cancer. The sequence in DNA is TGTGCCAGCAGTTACTTGGGGGTAAATAATTCACCCCTCCACTTT. Its product reads: CASSYLGVNNSPLHF.